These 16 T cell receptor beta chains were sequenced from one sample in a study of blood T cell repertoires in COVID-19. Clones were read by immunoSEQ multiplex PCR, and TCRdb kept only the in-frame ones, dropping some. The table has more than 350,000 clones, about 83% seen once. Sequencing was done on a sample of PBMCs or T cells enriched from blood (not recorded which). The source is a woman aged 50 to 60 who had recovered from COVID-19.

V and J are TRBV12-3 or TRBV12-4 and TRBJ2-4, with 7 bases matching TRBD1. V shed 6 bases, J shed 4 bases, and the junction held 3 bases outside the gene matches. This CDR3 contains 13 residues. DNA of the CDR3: TGTGCCAGCAGCATGACAGGGAAAAACATTCAGTACTTC. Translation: CASSMTGKNIQYF.

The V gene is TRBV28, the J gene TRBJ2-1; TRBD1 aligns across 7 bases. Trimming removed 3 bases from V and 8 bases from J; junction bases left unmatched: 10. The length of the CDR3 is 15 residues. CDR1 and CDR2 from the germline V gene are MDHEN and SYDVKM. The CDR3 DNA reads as TGTGCCAGCAGTTTGCCTGCGACAGGGAGCGATGAGCAGTTCTTC. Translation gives CASSLPATGSDEQFF. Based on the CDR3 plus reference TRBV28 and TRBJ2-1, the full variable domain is DVKVTQSSRYLVKRTGEKVFLECVQDMDHENMFWYRQDPGLGLRLIYFSYDVKMKEKGDIPEGYSVSREKKERFSLILESASTNQTSMYLCASSLPATGSDEQFFGPGTRLTVL.

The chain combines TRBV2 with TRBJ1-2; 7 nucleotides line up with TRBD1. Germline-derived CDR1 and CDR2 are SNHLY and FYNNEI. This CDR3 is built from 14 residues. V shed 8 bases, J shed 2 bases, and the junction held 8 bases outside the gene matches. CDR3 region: CASAGGKGNYGYTF. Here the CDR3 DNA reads TGTGCCAGCGCAGGGGGGAAAGGAAACTATGGCTACACCTTC.

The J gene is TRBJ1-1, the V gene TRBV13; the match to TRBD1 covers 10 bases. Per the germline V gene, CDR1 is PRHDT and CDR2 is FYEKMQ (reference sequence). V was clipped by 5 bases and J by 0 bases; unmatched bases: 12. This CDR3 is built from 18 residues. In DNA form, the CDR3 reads TGTGCCAGCAGCCCACCACCCGGGACAGGGGAAATGAACACTGAAGCTTTCTTT. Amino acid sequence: CASSPPPGTGEMNTEAFF.

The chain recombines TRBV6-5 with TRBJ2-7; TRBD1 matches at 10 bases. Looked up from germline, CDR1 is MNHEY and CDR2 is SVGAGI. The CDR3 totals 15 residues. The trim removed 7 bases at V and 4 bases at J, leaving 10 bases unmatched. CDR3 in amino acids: CASTIVGTGEYEQYF. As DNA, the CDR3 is TGTGCCAGCACCATAGTAGGGACAGGGGAATACGAGCAGTACTTC.

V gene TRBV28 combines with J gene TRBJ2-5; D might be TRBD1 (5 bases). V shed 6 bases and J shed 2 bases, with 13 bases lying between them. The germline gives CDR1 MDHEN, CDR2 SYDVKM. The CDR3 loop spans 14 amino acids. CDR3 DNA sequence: TGTGCCAGCAGGGGGAAGGGGTTGCAAGAGACCCAGTACTTC. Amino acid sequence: CASRGKGLQETQYF. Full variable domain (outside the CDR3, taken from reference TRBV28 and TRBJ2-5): DVKVTQSSRYLVKRTGEKVFLECVQDMDHENMFWYRQDPGLGLRLIYFSYDVKMKEKGDIPEGYSVSREKKERFSLILESASTNQTSMYLCASRGKGLQETQYFGPGTRLLVL.

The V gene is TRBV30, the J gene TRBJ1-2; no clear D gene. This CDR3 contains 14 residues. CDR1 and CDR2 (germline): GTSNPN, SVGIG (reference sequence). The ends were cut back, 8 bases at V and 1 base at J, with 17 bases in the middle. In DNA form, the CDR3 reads TGTGCCGCTACCCGGGGTTTACTTAACTATGGCTACACCTTC. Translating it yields CAATRGLLNYGYTF.

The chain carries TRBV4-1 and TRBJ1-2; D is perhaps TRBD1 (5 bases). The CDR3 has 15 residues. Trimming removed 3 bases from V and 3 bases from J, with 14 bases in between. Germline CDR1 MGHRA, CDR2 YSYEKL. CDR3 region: CASSHAVGGDYGYTF. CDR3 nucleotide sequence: TGCGCCAGCAGCCACGCCGTGGGGGGGGACTATGGCTACACCTTC.

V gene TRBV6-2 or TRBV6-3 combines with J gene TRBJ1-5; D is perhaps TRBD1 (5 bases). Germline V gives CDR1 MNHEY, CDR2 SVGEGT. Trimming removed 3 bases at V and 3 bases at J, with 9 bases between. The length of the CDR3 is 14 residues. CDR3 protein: CASSYQGFNQPQHF. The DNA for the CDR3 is TGTGCCAGCAGTTATCAGGGCTTCAATCAGCCCCAGCATTTT.

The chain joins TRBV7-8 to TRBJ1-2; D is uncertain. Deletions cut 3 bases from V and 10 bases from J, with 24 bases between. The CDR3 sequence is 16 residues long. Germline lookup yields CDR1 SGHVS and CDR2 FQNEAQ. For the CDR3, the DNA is TGTGCCAGCAGCTTTTCCCGGGGTGAGGGTCGGCCCGTCTACACCTTC. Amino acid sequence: CASSFSRGEGRPVYTF.

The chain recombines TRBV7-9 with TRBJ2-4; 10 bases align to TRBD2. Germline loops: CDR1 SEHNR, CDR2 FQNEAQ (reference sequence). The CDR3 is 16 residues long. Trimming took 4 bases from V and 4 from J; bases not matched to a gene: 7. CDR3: CASSSKGLAAKNIQYF. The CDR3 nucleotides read TGTGCCAGCAGCTCCAAAGGACTAGCGGCTAAAAACATTCAGTACTTC.

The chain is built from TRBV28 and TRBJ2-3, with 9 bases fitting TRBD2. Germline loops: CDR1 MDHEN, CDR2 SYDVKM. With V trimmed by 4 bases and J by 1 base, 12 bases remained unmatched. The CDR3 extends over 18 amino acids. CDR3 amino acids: CASSSPAGGVSRTDTQYF. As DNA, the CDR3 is TGTGCCAGCAGTTCGCCGGCGGGGGGGGTAAGCCGCACAGATACGCAGTATTTT.

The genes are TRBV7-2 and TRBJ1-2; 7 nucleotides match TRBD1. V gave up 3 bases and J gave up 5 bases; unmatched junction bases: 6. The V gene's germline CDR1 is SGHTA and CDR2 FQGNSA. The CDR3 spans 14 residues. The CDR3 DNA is TGTGCCAGCAGCTTGCCGGGACAGAATTATGGCTACACCTTC. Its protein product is CASSLPGQNYGYTF.

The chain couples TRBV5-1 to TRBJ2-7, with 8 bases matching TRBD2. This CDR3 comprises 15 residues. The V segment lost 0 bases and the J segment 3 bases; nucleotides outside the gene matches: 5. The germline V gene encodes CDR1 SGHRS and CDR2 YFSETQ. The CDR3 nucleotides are TGCGCCAGCAGCTTGGGTACAGCGGGGGACTACGAGCAGTACTTC. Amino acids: CASSLGTAGDYEQYF.

The CDR3 bases are TGTGCCAGCAGTGAAAGTGTTCGGGGGGCCACCTTC. Protein sequence: CASSESVRGATF. This chain connects TRBV2 to TRBJ1-2; D might be TRBD1 (6 bases). Trimming took 2 bases from V and 13 from J, leaving 14 bases between them. The germline CDR1 and CDR2 sequences are SNHLY and FYNNEI. The CDR3 is made up of 12 amino acids.

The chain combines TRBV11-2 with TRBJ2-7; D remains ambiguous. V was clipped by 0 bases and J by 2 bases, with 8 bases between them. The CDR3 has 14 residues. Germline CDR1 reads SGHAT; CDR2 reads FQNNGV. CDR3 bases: TGTGCCAGCAGCTTAGAACGAGGTCCCTACGAGCAGTACTTC. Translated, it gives CASSLERGPYEQYF.